The 21 T cell receptor beta chains below come from one sample, sequenced in a study of cytomegalovirus exposure and HLA in healthy donors. The study ran its PCR with 60 Vbeta and 13 Jbeta primers. Profiling relied on immunoSEQ multiplex PCR, and the TCRdb table lists in-frame clones only, not all of them. The sample lists a few hundred thousand clones; approximately 78% were seen once. The sample taken for sequencing was PBMCs. These receptors were collected from a man aged 25 to 45 in good health and CMV-seronegative.

The CDR3 DNA follows: TGTGCCAGCACCGTACAGGGACGGAACACTGAAGCTTTCTTT. This codes for CASTVQGRNTEAFF. The rearrangement links TRBV6-6 to TRBJ1-1, with D perhaps TRBD1 (6 bases). The CDR3 covers 14 residues. Germline CDR1 MNHNY, CDR2 SVGAGI (reference sequence). The V and J ends lost 7 bases and 1 base respectively, with 13 bases between them.

This chain uses TRBV6-5 with TRBJ1-6; 7 nucleotides align to TRBD1. Germline V lookup: CDR1 MNHEY, CDR2 SVGAGI. V lost 7 bases to trimming and J lost 4 bases; unmatched junction nucleotides: 4. The CDR3 sequence is 14 residues long. The chain's CDR3 is CASNRGQYNSPLHF. The CDR3 bases are TGTGCCAGCAACCGGGGACAGTATAATTCACCCCTCCACTTT.

This rearrangement joins TRBV10-1 to TRBJ2-5; 8 positions agree with TRBD2. CDR1 is WNHNN and CDR2 is SYGVQD in the germline V gene (reference sequence). This CDR3 spans 16 amino acids. The V gene end was trimmed by 2 bases and the J gene end by 5 bases; junction bases not matched to a gene: 10. CDR3 DNA sequence: TGCGCCAGCAGTGAGATCGAGCAGCGGGGGTCCGAGACCCAGTACTTC. It translates to CASSEIEQRGSETQYF.

The rearrangement links TRBV5-5 to TRBJ2-7; D remains unclear. The CDR3 spans 11 residues. Germline values: CDR1 SGHKS, CDR2 YYEKEE (reference sequence). Trimming stripped 5 bases from V and 4 bases from J, with 7 bases between. The CDR3 bases are TGTGCCAGCAGGTCTGCGTACGAGCAGTACTTC. Protein product: CASRSAYEQYF.

The rearrangement uses TRBV4-1 and TRBJ2-5; no definite D call. The V and J ends lost 11 bases and 0 bases respectively, with 10 bases between them. The CDR3 runs 12 residues. Per the germline V gene, CDR1 is MGHRA and CDR2 is YSYEKL. DNA of the CDR3: TGCGCCTGTCAGGTAAACCAAGAGACCCAGTACTTC. Its translation: CACQVNQETQYF.

The chain recombines TRBV7-9 with TRBJ2-7, with TRBD1 identical over 7 bases. This CDR3 region has 16 residues. Germline loops: CDR1 SEHNR, CDR2 FQNEAQ (reference sequence). After removal of 6 bases from V and 0 bases from J, the junction contained 11 bases not matched to a gene. The CDR3 DNA reads TGTGCCAGCAGAGAGACAGGGCCCTCCAGCTCCTACGAGCAGTACTTC. This gives the protein CASRETGPSSSYEQYF.

The chain employs TRBV4-1 and TRBJ2-5; D may be TRBD2 (7 bases). TRBJ2-7 matches the DNA end more closely, so the J call is doubtful. The CDR3 is made up of 17 amino acids. Germline assignment: CDR1 MGHRA and CDR2 YSYEKL. CDR3: CASSQGGAGAGIYEQYF. DNA for the CDR3: TGCGCCAGCAGCCAAGGGGGGGCGGGGGCCGGAATCTACGAGCAGTACTTC.

The V call is TRBV18, the J call TRBJ2-5; D uncertain. The CDR3 covers 12 residues. V was shortened by 1 base and J by 4 bases, with 4 bases between the two germline ends. In germline, CDR1 is KGHSH, CDR2 LQKENI. The CDR3: CASSPLGETQYF. CDR3 in DNA: TGTGCCAGCTCACCACTCGGAGAGACCCAGTACTTC.

The chain recombines TRBV5-1 with TRBJ1-6; D possibly corresponds to TRBD1 (6 bases). The CDR3 has 19 residues. CDR1 and CDR2 from the germline V gene are SGHRS and YFSETQ. V lost 1 base to trimming and J lost 6 bases, with 23 bases between them. DNA of the CDR3: TGCGCCAGCAGCTTGAGGGGGACCACCGATATTACAATTAATTCACCCCTCCACTTT. The encoded protein is CASSLRGTTDITINSPLHF.

This clone has just one count. The chain is built from TRBV7-9 and TRBJ1-4; D may be TRBD1 (6 bases). The CDR3 sequence is 16 residues long. The germline V gene has CDR1 SEHNR and CDR2 FQNEAQ (reference sequence). Trimming removed 2 bases at V and 3 bases at J, with 13 bases between. The CDR3 loop is CASSLKSGQPNEKLFF. The CDR3 DNA reads as TGTGCCAGCAGCTTAAAATCAGGACAGCCTAATGAAAAACTGTTTTTT.

The chain links TRBV1 to TRBJ2-7; the table names TRBD1, a call not compared with the DNA. TRBV1 is labeled a pseudogene. The CDR3 is made up of 16 amino acids. The CDR3 nucleotides read TGCACCAGCAACCTGCATTGTTGGACAGGGGACTACGAGCAGTACTTC. Its translation: CTSNLHCWTGDYEQYF.

J is TRBJ2-1 and V is TRBV19; 7 bases match TRBD2. The CDR3 extends over 15 amino acids. After removal of 2 bases from V and 0 bases from J, the junction contained 1 base not matched to a gene. Germline V gives CDR1 LNHDA, CDR2 SQIVND (reference sequence). In nucleotides, the CDR3 is TGTGCCAGTAGTATAAGGGAGGGCTCCTACAATGAGCAGTTCTTC. Protein: CASSIREGSYNEQFF.

The rearrangement joins TRBV6-5 to TRBJ2-1, with 9 bases aligning to TRBD1. This CDR3 region has 15 residues. V was clipped by 5 bases and J by 2 bases; unmatched bases: 4. CDR1 is MNHEY, CDR2 SVGAGI, per germline. The DNA for the CDR3 is TGTGCCAGCAGTCCGCGGACAGGGGCCTACAATGAGCAGTTCTTC. It is translated as CASSPRTGAYNEQFF.

The V call is TRBV27, the J call TRBJ1-1; D ambiguous. There are 15 residues in the CDR3. V lost 1 base and J lost 1, with 10 bases in between. CDR1 is MNHEY and CDR2 is SMNVEV in the germline V gene (reference sequence). CDR3 region: CASSLFERGNTEAFF. CDR3 nucleotides: TGTGCCAGCAGTTTATTCGAACGGGGGAACACTGAAGCTTTCTTT.

The genes are TRBV25-1 and TRBJ1-5; TRBD1 might be the D (6 bases). The CDR3 is 13 amino acids. Germline CDR1 reads MGHDK; CDR2 reads SYGVNS. With 2 bases removed from V and 5 bases from J, the gap between germline ends came to 7 bases. This chain's CDR3 is CASSEKGDQPQHF. Here the CDR3 DNA reads TGTGCCAGCAGTGAAAAGGGGGATCAGCCCCAGCATTTT.

This sequence joins TRBV9 and TRBJ1-6, with TRBD1 as a possible D gene (6 bases). CDR1 is SGDLS and CDR2 is YYNGEE in the germline V gene. The CDR3 runs to 16 residues. The V and J ends lost 0 bases and 5 bases respectively, with 12 bases between them. The CDR3 sequence is CASSVGPGADNSPLHF. The CDR3 DNA sequence: TGTGCCAGCAGCGTAGGTCCAGGGGCAGATAATTCACCCCTCCACTTT.

The J gene is TRBJ1-3, the V gene TRBV5-5, with unresolved D. Germline lookup yields CDR1 SGHKS and CDR2 YYEKEE (reference sequence). The CDR3 covers 14 residues. Trimming left V 4 bases short and J 0 bases short, with 8 bases between. CDR3 coding DNA: TGTGCCAGCAGCCTTATCCTCTCTGGAAACACCATATATTTT. Encoded protein: CASSLILSGNTIYF.

The CDR3 bases are TGCGCCAGCAGCCATAGCGGGGGCCCCACAGATACGCAGTATTTT. Its translation is CASSHSGGPTDTQYF. This chain links TRBV5-1 with TRBJ2-3; 9 nucleotides line up with TRBD2. CDR3 length: 15 amino acids. The trim removed 4 bases at V and 2 bases at J, leaving 5 bases unmatched. Germline assignment: CDR1 SGHRS and CDR2 YFSETQ. Together with reference TRBV5-1 and TRBJ2-3, the CDR3 gives the full variable domain: KAGVTQTPRYLIKTRGQQVTLSCSPISGHRSVSWYQQTPGQGLQFLFEYFSETQRNKGNFPGRFSGRQFSNSRSEMNVSTLELGDSALYLCASSHSGGPTDTQYFGPGTRLTVL.

In regard to this clone: This specimen includes other DNA sequences encoding the same CDR3. Here the CDR3 DNA reads TGTGCCAGCAGTTTTAGGGGGGGCTCTGGTAATGAGCAGTTCTTC. It yields the protein CASSFRGGSGNEQFF. The chain joins TRBV28 to TRBJ2-1; D perhaps matches TRBD2 (7 bases). The germline V and J ends were trimmed by 3 bases and 7 bases, with 16 bases remaining between them. Germline CDR1 is MDHEN and CDR2 is SYDVKM. The CDR3 runs to 15 residues.

The chain carries TRBV19 and TRBJ1-2; TRBD1 aligns across 8 bases. Losses at the gene ends were 4 bases for V and 5 bases for J; bases not matched to a gene: 12. Germline V gives CDR1 LNHDA, CDR2 SQIVND (reference sequence). CDR3 size: 16 residues. CDR3 protein: CASSSHRQGKTYGYTF. The CDR3 bases are TGTGCCAGTAGTAGCCACCGACAGGGGAAAACTTATGGCTACACCTTC.

V usage is TRBV11-2 and J usage is TRBJ2-3, with 10 bases lining up with TRBD2. With 0 bases clipped from V and 8 bases from J, the junction kept 8 bases outside the gene matches. The CDR3 covers 16 residues. Germline assignment: CDR1 SGHAT and CDR2 FQNNGV. The CDR3 reads CASSLEAAGGLGTQYF. The CDR3 nucleotides read TGTGCCAGCAGCTTAGAGGCAGCGGGGGGGCTAGGTACGCAGTATTTT.